What follows is one T cell receptor beta chain and its context. What it binds is not known. Only in-frame clones appear in the TCRdb table, and some are missing; sequencing was by immunoSEQ multiplex PCR. The sample holds around 92,000 clones, about nine tenths seen once. This entry is derived from a study of T cell responses to AZD1222 COVID-19 vaccine. Study observations and caveats: Spike was spanned by vaccine-associated CD4 TCRs, with dominance at 160-218 and 743-854. Donors skewed white British and female; clonal diversity was possibly underestimated. Just five to seven people given AZD1222 tested seropositive at baseline.

Unmatched junction bases numbered 3, after V lost 3 bases and J lost 3 bases. CDR1 is KGHDR, CDR2 SFDVKD, per germline. The CDR3 sequence is 15 residues long. The sequence came from an adult in good health. The starting material was peripheral blood, obtained on day 0 of AZD1222 vaccination. This rearrangement joins TRBV24-1 to TRBJ1-2; 10 positions agree with TRBD1. The DNA for the CDR3 is TGTGCCACCAGTGATCCGGGGACAGGGGACTATGGCTACACCTTC. This codes for CATSDPGTGDYGYTF.